The clone carrying this TCR beta chain has more than one count but fewer than ten. What it recognizes is unknown. The data were taken from a study of blood T cells in healthy people across ages. Study-wide findings and caveats: Naive CD4+ cell counts and diversity both ran higher in long-lived than in aged donors.

The second PCR ran about 6 to 11 cycles with a sample-barcoded 5' primer and J-beta primers. A template-switch adaptor containing 12 random nucleotides labeled each cDNA molecule. TCRdb called the 5' RACE reads again in MiXCR, with one record for every CDR3 protein. Here the sample spans some 1,800,000 distinct CDR3 sequences, about two fifths being singletons. The germline V and J ends were trimmed by 4 bases and 12 bases, with 13 bases remaining between them. Looked up from germline, CDR1 is MNHEY and CDR2 is SVGAGI. The CDR3 is 12 amino acids. The genes are TRBV6-5 and TRBJ2-1; D gene unclear. This receptor was identified in a human donor in good health. The sequencing input was blood. The CDR3 protein is CASSSHLTGQFF. The CDR3 DNA follows: TGTGCCAGCAGTTCCCACCTTACGGGGCAGTTCTTC.